The clone carrying this T cell receptor (beta chain) was picked up one time. This entry belongs to a study of blood T cell repertoires in COVID-19. About the study: The United States, Italy and Spain supplied acute and convalescent COVID-19 samples.

Authors' processing steps: Quantification of nucleated cells was approximated via reference gene primer amplification. Some clones are missing from TCRdb's copy, which holds only in-frame ones; the method was immunoSEQ multiplex PCR. From that table come the V and J calls and clone size; the DNA was used to work out D and trimming. The sample yields 110,000 to 150,000 clones, 80% to 90% seen once. This TCR was sampled from a man aged 55 to 70 who had recovered from COVID-19. The sample comprised PBMCs or T cells enriched from blood (not recorded which).

CDR3 amino acids: CASSLGSAGGDIQYF. The CDR3 DNA reads TGCGCCAGCAGCTTGGGTTCAGCGGGGGGAGACATTCAGTACTTC. The chain recombines TRBV5-1 with TRBJ2-4; 9 bases map to TRBD2. The junction had 6 bases not matched to a gene; V was cut back by 0 bases and J by 8 bases. The CDR3 is made up of 15 amino acids. Germline CDR1 is SGHRS and CDR2 is YFSETQ.